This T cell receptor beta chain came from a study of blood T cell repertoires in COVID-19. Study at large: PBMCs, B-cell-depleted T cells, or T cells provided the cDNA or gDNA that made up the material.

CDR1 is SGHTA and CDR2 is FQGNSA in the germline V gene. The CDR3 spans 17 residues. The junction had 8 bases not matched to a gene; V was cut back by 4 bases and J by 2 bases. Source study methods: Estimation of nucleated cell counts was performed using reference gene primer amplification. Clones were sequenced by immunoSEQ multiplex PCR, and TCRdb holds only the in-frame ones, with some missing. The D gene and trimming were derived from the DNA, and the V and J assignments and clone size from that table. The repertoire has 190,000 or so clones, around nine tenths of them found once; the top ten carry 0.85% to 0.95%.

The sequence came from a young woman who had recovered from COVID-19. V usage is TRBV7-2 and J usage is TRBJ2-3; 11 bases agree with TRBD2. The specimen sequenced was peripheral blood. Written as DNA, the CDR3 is TGTGCCAGCAGCTCTCGGACTAGCGGGCCTCTCACAGATACGCAGTATTTT. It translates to CASSSRTSGPLTDTQYF.